A single sample gave rise to the 27 T cell receptor beta chains below, sequenced in a study of T cell responses to AZD1222 COVID-19 vaccine. This table comes from immunoSEQ multiplex PCR, and its TCRdb copy is limited to in-frame clones, with some not included. The sample lists 57,000 or so clones; around 85% were seen once. This sample comprised peripheral blood, obtained on day 0 of MenACWY control vaccination. The receptor source for this set is an adult in good health.

In DNA, the CDR3 is TGTGCCACCAGTGACCTACCGGGACAGGGGACTAGCGGACACTACGAGCAGTACTTC. It specifies CATSDLPGQGTSGHYEQYF. This rearrangement joins TRBV24-1 to TRBJ2-7; D is perhaps TRBD2 (11 bases). V lost 4 bases and J lost 3, with 27 bases in between. Germline lookup yields CDR1 KGHDR and CDR2 SFDVKD. CDR3 size: 19 residues.

This chain links TRBV11-2 with TRBJ2-5; D is perhaps TRBD1 (5 bases). Trimming removed 3 bases from V and 2 bases from J, with 10 bases in between. The CDR3 covers 14 residues. Germline V lookup: CDR1 SGHAT, CDR2 FQNNGV. In nucleotides, the CDR3 is TGTGCCAGCAGCTTCGGACACAATCAAGAGACCCAGTACTTC. Its protein product is CASSFGHNQETQYF.

The J gene is TRBJ2-7, the V gene TRBV10-2; 7 positions agree with TRBD1. This CDR3 contains 13 residues. Germline V gives CDR1 WSHSY, CDR2 SAAADI. The ends lost 6 bases at V and 5 bases at J; junction bases unmatched: 7. The CDR3 reads CASRNRGSHEQYF. DNA of the CDR3: TGCGCCAGCAGGAACAGGGGTTCCCACGAGCAGTACTTC.

CDR3 nucleotides: TGTGCCAGCAGCTTAGCCCCCGGGACAGGCACGAATGAGCAGTTCTTC. Translated: CASSLAPGTGTNEQFF. This chain connects TRBV11-3 to TRBJ2-1; the match to TRBD1 covers 8 bases. The germline gives CDR1 SGHNT, CDR2 YENEEA. The CDR3 covers 16 residues. The J segment lost 7 bases and the V segment lost 1 base, leaving 9 bases of the junction unmatched.

The V call is TRBV19, the J call TRBJ1-5; D unclear. CDR3 length: 16 residues. The germline V gene has CDR1 LNHDA and CDR2 SQIVND (reference sequence). V was cut by 5 bases and J by 2 bases, with 16 bases left in between. The DNA of the CDR3 is TGTGCCAGTAGTTCCCCGGCTCGCTCGGGCAATCAGCCCCAGCATTTT. Its protein is CASSSPARSGNQPQHF.

The sample holds one count of this clone. The chain is built from TRBV5-1 and TRBJ2-3; 12 nucleotides align to TRBD2. From germline, CDR1 is SGHRS and CDR2 YFSETQ. CDR3 length: 15 residues. V lost 0 bases and J lost 4; bases outside the gene matches: 0. CDR3 in amino acids: CASSLGLAGADTQYF. DNA of the CDR3: TGCGCCAGCAGCTTGGGACTAGCGGGAGCAGATACGCAGTATTTT.

The chain is built from TRBV6-6 and TRBJ1-5, with D perhaps matching TRBD1 (5 bases). Deletions cut 4 bases from V and 2 bases from J, with 15 bases between. Germline CDR1 reads MNHNY; CDR2 reads SVGAGI (reference sequence). The length of the CDR3 is 16 residues. For the CDR3, the DNA is TGTGCCAGCAGTTCCCCCGTGGGGGACGGCAATCAGCCCCAGCATTTT. Translated: CASSSPVGDGNQPQHF.

This clone has just one count. The CDR3 sequence is CASSYRTGASTDTQYF. The DNA for the CDR3 is TGTGCCAGCAGTTATAGGACCGGGGCTAGCACAGATACGCAGTATTTT. The V and J genes are TRBV5-6 and TRBJ2-3; TRBD1 or TRBD2 may be the D gene (5 bases each). Trimming took 5 bases from V and 0 from J, leaving 16 bases between them. Germline lookup yields CDR1 SGHDT and CDR2 YYEEEE. The CDR3 consists of 16 residues.

This chain connects TRBV3-1 (or the pseudogene TRBV3-2) to TRBJ2-7, with a weak D call TRBD2 (6 bases). Germline V CDR1 and CDR2: LGHDT, YNNKEL (reference sequence). CDR3 size: 15 residues. Trimming stripped 0 bases from V and 4 bases from J, with 13 bases between. Written as DNA, the CDR3 is TGTGCCAGCAGCCAAGATCCTGGACTACCTTACGAGCAGTACTTC. Amino acid sequence: CASSQDPGLPYEQYF.

A single count supports this clone. The V and J genes are TRBV28 and TRBJ2-5; D is ambiguous. The CDR3 sequence is 13 residues long. V lost 3 bases to trimming and J lost 5 bases, with 10 bases between them. Germline V gives CDR1 MDHEN, CDR2 SYDVKM. This CDR3 reads CASSLGMWETQYF. The DNA of the CDR3 is TGTGCCAGCAGTTTGGGGATGTGGGAGACCCAGTACTTC.

V and J are TRBV7-8 and TRBJ2-5; no firm D call. The CDR3 loop spans 15 amino acids. Germline V gives CDR1 SGHVS, CDR2 FQNEAQ. The V end lost 2 bases, the J end lost 1 base, and 11 bases lay between the germline ends. DNA for the CDR3: TGTGCCAGCAGCTTAAGTCCAGCGATCCAAGAGACCCAGTACTTC. The encoded protein is CASSLSPAIQETQYF.

This chain joins TRBV30 and TRBJ2-7; TRBD2 matches at 12 bases. CDR3 length: 17 residues. Trimming took 0 bases from V and 7 from J; bases not matched to a gene: 13. Germline assignment: CDR1 GTSNPN and CDR2 SVGIG (reference sequence). CDR3 region: CAWSVSLTSGGFREQYF. DNA of the CDR3: TGTGCCTGGAGTGTATCCCTTACTAGCGGGGGGTTTCGGGAGCAGTACTTC. The full variable domain, with the rest looked up from reference TRBV30 and TRBJ2-7, is SQTIHQWPATLVQPVGSPLSLECTVEGTSNPNLYWYRQAAGRGLQLLFYSVGIGQISSEVPQNLSASRPQDRQFILSSKKLLLSDSGFYLCAWSVSLTSGGFREQYFGPGTRLTVT.

Of note for this clone: Germline is not matched at one junction end, which may reflect a read error. The genes are TRBV25-1 and TRBJ1-4, with D possibly matching TRBD1 (6 bases). The CDR3 has 12 amino acids. Germline assignment: CDR1 MGHDK and CDR2 SYGVNS. CDR3: CASSSQGGLLVF. Written as DNA, the CDR3 is TGTGCCAGCAGTTCACAGGGTGGATTGTTGGTTTTT.

The rearrangement joins TRBV27 to TRBJ1-5; no definite D call. CDR3 size: 13 residues. The V gene lost 5 bases and the J gene lost 0 bases, with 5 bases spanning the gap. Germline V gene lookup returns CDR1 MNHEY and CDR2 SMNVEV (reference sequence). The CDR3 sequence: CASSINSNQPQHF. The CDR3 nucleotides are TGTGCCAGCAGTATCAATAGCAATCAGCCCCAGCATTTT.

This clone showed up just a few times. The chain employs TRBV6-6 and TRBJ2-5, with 7 bases identical to TRBD2. This CDR3 comprises 14 residues. Germline-derived CDR1 and CDR2 are MNHNY and SVGAGI (reference sequence). V shed 5 bases, J shed 2 bases, and the junction held 5 bases outside the gene matches. CDR3 region: CASSATSEQETQYF. The DNA for the CDR3 is TGTGCCAGCAGTGCCACTAGCGAACAAGAGACCCAGTACTTC.

This clone was detected only once. V and J are TRBV28 and TRBJ2-7; D not resolved. The V and J ends lost 4 bases and 2 bases respectively, with 6 bases between them. CDR1 and CDR2 (germline): MDHEN, SYDVKM. This CDR3 has 12 amino acids. The CDR3 loop is CASSSSAYEQYF. In DNA, the CDR3 is TGTGCCAGCAGTTCGTCGGCCTACGAGCAGTACTTC.

The chain employs TRBV29-1 and TRBJ2-1; D may match TRBD1 or TRBD2 (5 bases each). This CDR3 spans 14 amino acids. Per the germline V gene, CDR1 is SQVTM and CDR2 is ANQGSEA. The germline V and J ends were trimmed by 4 bases and 0 bases, with 10 bases remaining between them. The CDR3 reads CSVGLRGSYNEQFF. The CDR3 DNA is TGCAGCGTTGGACTAAGGGGCTCCTACAATGAGCAGTTCTTC.

This chain links TRBV3-1 (or the pseudogene TRBV3-2) with TRBJ2-1; 14 nucleotides line up with TRBD2. The CDR3 spans 17 residues. Germline loops: CDR1 LGHDT, CDR2 YNNKEL (reference sequence). J gave up 10 bases and V 3 bases, and 11 bases lay outside the gene matches. This CDR3 is CASSHEGTSGSPREQFF. The DNA for the CDR3 is TGTGCCAGCAGCCATGAGGGGACTAGCGGGAGTCCGAGGGAGCAGTTCTTC.

The chain has TRBV28 and TRBJ1-2, with a possible D match to TRBD1 (5 bases). V was pared by 6 bases and J by 2 bases, with 19 bases between. There are 16 residues in the CDR3. Germline CDR1 and CDR2: MDHEN and SYDVKM. DNA for the CDR3: TGTGCCAGCAGCCGAAAAGACCCTCCAGGGAACTATGGCTACACCTTC. Amino acids: CASSRKDPPGNYGYTF.

The rearrangement uses TRBV10-1 and TRBJ2-1, with TRBD2 identical over 7 bases. The CDR3 is 15 amino acids. Germline lookup yields CDR1 WNHNN and CDR2 SYGVQD (reference sequence). The V gene end was trimmed by 5 bases and the J gene end by 2 bases; junction bases not matched to a gene: 6. This CDR3 reads CASSSAGEAYNEQFF. The DNA for the CDR3 is TGCGCCAGCAGTTCTGCGGGAGAAGCCTACAATGAGCAGTTCTTC.

The gene calls are TRBV19 and TRBJ2-5, with D possibly matching TRBD2 (5 bases). The CDR3 runs to 12 residues. Germline V gives CDR1 LNHDA, CDR2 SQIVND (reference sequence). V lost 3 bases, J lost 5 bases, and 7 bases lay in between. This CDR3 is CASSMRDETQYF. The CDR3 DNA follows: TGTGCCAGTAGTATGAGGGATGAGACCCAGTACTTC.

The chain couples TRBV6-2 or TRBV6-3 to TRBJ2-6; weak D call: TRBD1 (6 bases). Germline V gene data show CDR1 as MNHEY and CDR2 as SVGEGT. CDR3 length: 18 residues. Trimming took 2 bases from V and 4 from J, leaving 18 bases between them. CDR3 bases: TGTGCCAGCAGTTACCCATCAAGGACAGCTCGGGGGGCCAACGTCCTGACTTTC. This codes for CASSYPSRTARGANVLTF.

The J gene is TRBJ2-1, the V gene TRBV20-1, with D uncertain. This CDR3 contains 14 residues. Per the germline V gene, CDR1 is DFQATT and CDR2 is SNEGSKA (reference sequence). Trimming shortened V by 3 bases and J by 0 bases, and 9 bases separated the two germline ends. For the CDR3, the DNA is TGCAGTGCTAGTGGGCAGCTCTCCTACAATGAGCAGTTCTTC. Its protein product is CSASGQLSYNEQFF.

V usage is TRBV7-8 and J usage is TRBJ1-1; 10 nucleotides align to TRBD1. The CDR3 is 13 amino acids. V dropped 5 bases and J dropped 4; count of bases not matched to a gene: 1. Germline CDR1 reads SGHVS; CDR2 reads FQNEAQ. CDR3 DNA: TGTGCCAGCAGCCGGGACAGGGGCACTGAAGCTTTCTTT. Translating it yields CASSRDRGTEAFF.

V usage is TRBV29-1 and J usage is TRBJ2-6, with D possibly being TRBD1 (5 bases). Germline lookup yields CDR1 SQVTM and CDR2 ANQGSEA. The CDR3 totals 16 residues. The V gene lost 3 bases and the J gene lost 0 bases, with 12 bases spanning the gap. In nucleotides, the CDR3 is TGCAGCGTTGACGGCCAGGGTCACTCTGGGGCCAACGTCCTGACTTTC. This sequence encodes CSVDGQGHSGANVLTF.

The chain has TRBV5-4 and TRBJ2-3, with 8 bases fitting TRBD2. From germline, CDR1 is SGHNT and CDR2 YYREEE (reference sequence). V lost 4 bases, J lost 0 bases, and 7 bases stayed unmatched. There are 16 residues in the CDR3. The CDR3 bases are TGTGCCAGCAGCACTCCTAGCGGGCGGAGCACAGATACGCAGTATTTT. As protein: CASSTPSGRSTDTQYF.

The genes are TRBV28 and TRBJ2-5; the match to TRBD1 covers 9 bases. The germline V gene encodes CDR1 MDHEN and CDR2 SYDVKM. This CDR3 comprises 13 residues. Unmatched junction bases numbered 4, after V lost 9 bases and J lost 2 bases. In DNA form, the CDR3 reads TGTGCCAGTTGGGACAGGGAACAAGAGACCCAGTACTTC. Amino acid sequence: CASWDREQETQYF.